This TCR beta chain appears in the sequencing data of a study of identical twins (dated by TCRdb to about 2016). Regarding the study in general: To test whether fetal clonotypes persist, the study used deep sequencing on TCR alpha and beta repertoires from monozygotic twins, unrelated adults of various ages, and cord blood. To rule out contamination, replicate twin experiments were performed at different times with different library preparation protocols.

This clonotype was seen a handful of times. This receptor's antigen is unknown. One base away there is no much larger clone; base qualities are not given. Every donor was a healthy Caucasian. The twin cohort consisted of three pairs of female monozygotic twins, all aged about 18 to 29 years. Peripheral blood mononuclear cells were the source from which RNA for the TCR libraries was isolated. The CDR3, from cysteine to phenylalanine, totals 15 residues. The only DNA kept is the CDR3, 45 bases in frame from the first base. The germline V gene gives CDR1 as SGHAT and CDR2 as FQNNGV. At the junction V is shortened by 6 bases and J by 3 bases; bases outside the gene matches: 9. Points the paper makes about the study in general: Compared with coincidental sharing between unrelated individuals, out-of-frame TCR alpha sequences shared between twins showed an excess of sequences with low generation probability. In monozygotic twins, out-of-frame TCR alpha sharing was systematically underestimated by recombination models, although the models agreed with sharing between unrelated individuals. The excess sharing between twins in beta out-of-frame sequences was weaker because fewer shared sequences reduced the signal-to-noise ratio. Because the same donors could not be followed over many years, the conclusions relied on cross-sectional statistical analysis. Invariant T cells such as MAIT and iNKT could partly confound zero-insertion analyses, although diverse VJ usage argued against such confounding for most clonotypes. Fewer insertions were carried by abundant cord blood beta clonotypes, a similar but weaker trend appeared in young adult naive repertoires, and no such trend appeared in memory repertoires.

Libraries were constructed by 5' RACE. Instrument used: Illumina HiSeq 2000. Template switching introduced a universal primer binding site; the final cDNA contained a unique molecular identifier, enabling accurate counting of TCR cDNA molecules. First-strand cDNA for TCR alpha and beta chains was synthesized from specific primers in the conserved constant-segment region. To control for contamination, each cDNA library was double barcoded with a SMART-Mk sample barcode plus Illumina barcodes. TruSeq adapter sequences along with Illumina sample barcodes were introduced in two successive PCR steps. The Illumina HiSeq platform was used with custom primers to sequence TCR alpha and beta cDNA libraries. The source study handled its data this way. MiGEC processed the raw reads to extract unique molecular identifiers, while MiXCR was used to determine the CDR3 positions. For each individual, recombination models were inferred using an EM algorithm with the repgenHMM and IGoR tools. Shared clonotype analysis was performed with the tcR package in R, normalizing sharing by the product of cloneset sizes. To study raw recombination free of thymic and clonal selection effects, out-of-frame nonproductive sequences were analyzed. TCRdb ran its own pipeline on the public reads, namely fastp trimming at Q25 and MiXCR clone calling, and kept in-frame beta chains. Entries are consolidated by CDR3 protein sequence, retaining the most common genes and DNA. The V and J calls come from TCRdb's annotation, not from the publication. The sample table shows roughly 720,000 distinct CDR3 sequences, and approximately 18% are seen once. The ten largest make up under 15% of the sample.

These same records also appear under a second study, on T cells expressing NK-cell markers. From the second report: TCR beta-chain repertoires were profiled in sorted CD3+CD56+NKG2C+, CD3+CD56+NKG2C- and CD3+CD56-NKG2C+ T-cell subsets from several donors. Among the eight sequenced donors, seven were HCMV-seropositive and one was HCMV-seronegative. To restrict sorting to alphabetaTCR-expressing T cells, an anti-gammadeltaTCR antibody was added in several experiments. In 5 to 7 donors, the dominant CD3+CD56+NKG2C+ clonotypes ranked among the top 10 CD8+ clonotypes, making up 1.0-7.0% of CD8+ T cells. Those dominant clonotypes were again the most abundant among CD3+CD56-NKG2C+ cells in a handful of donors, at about 25-60.1%. It remained unclear whether the expanded NKG2C-expressing T cell clones were specific for HCMV antigens. The eight sequenced donors were randomly selected healthy volunteers, three men and five women. A commercial ELISA kit detecting HCMV-specific IgG in serum was used to determine HCMV serostatus. Bulk peripheral blood T-cell repertoires were additionally sequenced from unsorted PBMC for 5 or 6 donors. MIGEC handled demultiplexing of the reads and grouping by UMI, while MiTCR was used to assemble and quantify clonotypes. To exclude erroneous sequences, only TCR cDNA sequences supported by at least two reads were retained. The tcR package was used for downstream repertoire analysis, and clonotypes were matched between fractions using CDR3 nucleotide sequence together with V segment. Antigen specificity was annotated against VDJdb with VDJmatch, allowing one amino acid substitution in CDR3.

The sample comprised PBMCs. Recombination joined TRBV11-2 with TRBJ2-7; 9 nucleotides in the junction match TRBD1. The source is a woman between 18 and 29 years old in good health. The CDR3 reads as follows: CASREDRGFHYEQYF. The sequenced DNA: TGTGCCAGCAGAGAGGACAGGGGATTTCACTACGAGCAGTACTTC.